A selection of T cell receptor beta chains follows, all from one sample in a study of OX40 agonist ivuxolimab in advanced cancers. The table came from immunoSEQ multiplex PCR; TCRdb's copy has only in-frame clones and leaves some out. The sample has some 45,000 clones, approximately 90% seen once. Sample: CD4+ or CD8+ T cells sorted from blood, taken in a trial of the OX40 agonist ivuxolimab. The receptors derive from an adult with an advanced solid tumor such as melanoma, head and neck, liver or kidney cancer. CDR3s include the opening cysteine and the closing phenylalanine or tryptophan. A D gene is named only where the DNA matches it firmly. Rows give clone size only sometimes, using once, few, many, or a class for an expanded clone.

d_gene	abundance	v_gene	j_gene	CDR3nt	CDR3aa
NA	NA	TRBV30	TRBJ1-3	TGTGCCTGGAGCGGACAATCTGGAAACACCATATATTTT	CAWSGQSGNTIYF
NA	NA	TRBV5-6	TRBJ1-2	TGTGCCAGCAGCTCCGCGGGGGTCTATGGCTACACCTTC	CASSSAGVYGYTF
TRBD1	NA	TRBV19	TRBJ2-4	TGTGCCAGTAGTATAGATTTCGGACAGGGGGCCAACCTCAAAAACATTCAGTACTTC	CASSIDFGQGANLKNIQYF
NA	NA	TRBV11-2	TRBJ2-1	TGTGCCAGCAGCTTAGATCGGGGAGGGGGCGGAATCTATGAGCAGTTCTTC	CASSLDRGGGGIYEQFF
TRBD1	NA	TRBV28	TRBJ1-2	TGTGCCAGCAGTCTGGGACAGAACTATGGCTACACCTTC	CASSLGQNYGYTF
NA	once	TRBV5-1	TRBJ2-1	TGCGCCAGCAGCTTGGATCAGGGTAGCTCCTACAATGAGCAGTTCTTC	CASSLDQGSSYNEQFF
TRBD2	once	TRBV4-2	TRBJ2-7	TGTGCCAGCAGCCCCTACGCAGGGAGGGCTGACTACGAGCAGTACTTC	CASSPYAGRADYEQYF
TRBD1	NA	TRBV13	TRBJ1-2	TGTGCCAGCAGCTTAGGACAGGGGTCTCGTGGCTACACCTTC	CASSLGQGSRGYTF
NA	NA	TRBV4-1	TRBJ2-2	TGCGCCAGCAGGTTTGCACTGGTCACCGGGGAGCTGTTTTTT	CASRFALVTGELFF
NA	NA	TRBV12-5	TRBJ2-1	TGTGCTAGTGGTTCCGGAGGACTATACAATGAGCAGTTCTTC	CASGSGGLYNEQFF
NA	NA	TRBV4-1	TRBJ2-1	TGCGCCAGCAGCCAAGGAACTTCCAGATACAATGAGCAGTTCTTC	CASSQGTSRYNEQFF
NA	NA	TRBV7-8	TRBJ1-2	TGTGCCAGCAACCCTATCGGGGGGGCGCGAGGCTACACCTTC	CASNPIGGARGYTF